Sequencing of this TCR beta chain was carried out in a study of CXCR3-negative and CXCR3-positive naive CD8 T cells. TRB cDNA was prepared as libraries by UMI-labeled 5' RACE. TCRdb processed the 5' RACE reads again and assigns one entry to each CDR3 protein, with no DNA. The table gives tens of thousands of distinct CDR3 sequences; the top ten clones make up roughly 20% of it. Germline values: CDR1 SQVTM, CDR2 ANQGSEA. This CDR3 spans 14 amino acids. The clonotype was recovered from a human donor in good health. Some clones in this sample may be carry-over from other donors' samples. The source material was memory CD8+ T cells from blood. The chain employs TRBV29-1 and TRBJ2-7; as DNA is missing, the TRBD1 call by TCRdb cannot be tested. The CDR3 sequence is CSVANRVEGYEQYF.